This T cell receptor beta chain was retrieved from a study of cytotoxic CD8 clonotypes in ibrutinib-treated CLL. Whole-study context: In all, about a dozen patients were relapsed/refractory, some 16 were treatment-naive and 17 were IGHV unmutated.

The protocol was immunoSEQ multiplex PCR, while the TCRdb copy is restricted to in-frame clones and leaves out a portion. The sample has about 9,400 clones; over 60% are singletons. From germline, CDR1 is KGHSH and CDR2 LQKENI. Between the trimmed V and J ends, which lost 5 bases and 0 bases, there was a span of 8 bases. The CDR3 sequence is 13 residues long. The sample consisted of PBMCs, taken before ibrutinib treatment. The chain joins TRBV18 to TRBJ2-7; D gene uncertain. This receptor was obtained from a human donor with chronic lymphocytic leukemia. This CDR3 reads CASSEPSSYEQYF. The CDR3 bases are TGTGCCAGCTCAGAGCCTAGCTCCTACGAGCAGTACTTC.